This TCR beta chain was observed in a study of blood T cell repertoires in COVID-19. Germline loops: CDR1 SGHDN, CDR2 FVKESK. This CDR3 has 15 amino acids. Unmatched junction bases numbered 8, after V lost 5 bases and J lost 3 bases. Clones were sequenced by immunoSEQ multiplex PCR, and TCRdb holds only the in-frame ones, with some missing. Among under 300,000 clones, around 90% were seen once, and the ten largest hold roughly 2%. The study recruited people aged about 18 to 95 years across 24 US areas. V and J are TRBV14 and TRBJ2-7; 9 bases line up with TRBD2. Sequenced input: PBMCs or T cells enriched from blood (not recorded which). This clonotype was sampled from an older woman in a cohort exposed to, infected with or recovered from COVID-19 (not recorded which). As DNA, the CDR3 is TGTGCCAGCAGCTCAAGAAGCGGGAGGTTCTACGAGCAGTACTTC. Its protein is CASSSRSGRFYEQYF.